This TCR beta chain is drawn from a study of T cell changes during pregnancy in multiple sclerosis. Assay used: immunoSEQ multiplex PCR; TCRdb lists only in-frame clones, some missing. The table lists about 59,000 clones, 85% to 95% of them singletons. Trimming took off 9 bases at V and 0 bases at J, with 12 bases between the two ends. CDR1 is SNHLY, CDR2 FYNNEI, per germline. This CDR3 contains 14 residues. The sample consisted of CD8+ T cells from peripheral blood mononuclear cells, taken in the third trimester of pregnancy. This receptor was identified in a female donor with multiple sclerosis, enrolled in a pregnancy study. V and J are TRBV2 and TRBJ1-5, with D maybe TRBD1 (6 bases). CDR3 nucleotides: TGTGCCAGGGGGACATCTTATAGCAATCAGCCCCAGCATTTT. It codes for CARGTSYSNQPQHF.